This TCR beta chain was recovered during a study of human T cells and chemical hapten exposure. The time point is: patch test 1, 2 weeks after DPC sensitization. Documented treatment: therapeutic diphenylcyclopropenone sensitization with weekly scalp DPC. V gave up 4 bases and J gave up 1 base, with 8 bases separating them. Germline values: CDR1 SQVTM, CDR2 ANQGSEA. The CDR3 has 13 residues. Authors' analysis steps: Sample-level TCR yields exhibited a median of approximately 89,000, with a range of roughly 23,224 to 700,000. From the RACE reads, TCRdb called clonotypes with MiXCR, one entry per CDR3 protein. Here the V and J calls rest on TCRdb's processing, not on the authors' analysis. This sample has tens of thousands of distinct CDR3 sequences, with roughly 12% found just once. This clonotype has more than one count but fewer than ten.

This chain joins TRBV29-1 and TRBJ1-5; D might be TRBD1 (6 bases). The specimen was whole blood, collected in connection with sensitization to the hapten diphenylcyclopropenone (DPC). The source is a woman aged 55 to 70 with alopecia areata. Some clones in this sample may be carry-over from other donors' samples. The CDR3 here is CSVGGGSNQPQHF. In nucleotides, the CDR3 is TGCAGCGTTGGAGGGGGGAGCAATCAGCCCCAGCATTTT.